This T cell receptor (beta chain) was sequenced in a study of shared clonotypes between healthy human individuals. Of note for this clone: Its cognate antigen is unknown.

V was shortened by 6 bases and J by 6 bases, with 17 bases between the two germline ends. The CDR3 runs to 14 residues. CDR1 is MNHEY and CDR2 is SMNVEV in the germline V gene (reference sequence). The protocol was immunoSEQ multiplex PCR, while the TCRdb copy is restricted to in-frame clones and leaves out a portion. Counted here are 1.5 million to 1.9 million clones, under 99% occurring once; the ten biggest clones make up 0.45%. The study drew all its donors from Caucasian adults living in Nashville, Tennessee. CD45RA-negative memory and CD45RA+ naive subsets were split from the CD4+ cells. Points from the study as a whole: Blood was the only sampled material, and tissue repertoires likely differ.

This sequence originates from a young man in good health. The chain is built from TRBV27 and TRBJ1-1; tentatively, D is TRBD1 (5 bases). Sequenced material: naive CD4+ T cells sorted from blood. The subset was: CD45RA+ positively selected. Here the CDR3 reads CASSLSPQEAEAFF. CDR3 bases: TGTGCCAGCAGCCTGTCGCCACAGGAAGCTGAAGCTTTCTTT.